A selection of T cell receptor beta chains follows, all from one sample in a study of control samples from healthy donors and cancer patients. Sequencing was performed with immunoSEQ multiplex PCR; in TCRdb, only in-frame clones are kept and a portion is missing. The table records about 140,000 clones, roughly nine tenths of them present only once. Sequencing was done on a sample of blood. The receptors shown here come from a woman between 25 and 40 years old in good health. Both conserved end residues are part of each CDR3. A D gene is named only where the DNA matches it firmly. Clone size, where shown, is once, few, many, or a class for clones that have expanded.

len: 13; j_gene: TRBJ1-6; d_gene: -; v_gene: TRBV7-3; abundance: once; CDR3nt: TGTGCCAGCAGCTTACAGGGAGACTCACCCCTCCACTTT; CDR3aa: CASSLQGDSPLHF
len: 15; j_gene: TRBJ1-4; d_gene: TRBD1; v_gene: TRBV28; abundance: -; CDR3nt: TGTGCCAGCAGTTTAGCAGGGGGTACTAATGAAAAACTGTTTTTT; CDR3aa: CASSLAGGTNEKLFF
len: 16; j_gene: TRBJ2-7; d_gene: TRBD2; v_gene: TRBV6-6; abundance: -; CDR3nt: TGTGCCAGCAGTCGGGTTCTGACTAGCGGGACCTACGAGCAGTACTTC; CDR3aa: CASSRVLTSGTYEQYF
len: 12; j_gene: TRBJ1-2; d_gene: -; v_gene: TRBV28; abundance: -; CDR3nt: TGTGCCAGCAGTTACGGGGTTCGAGACTACACCTTC; CDR3aa: CASSYGVRDYTF
len: 13; j_gene: TRBJ1-6; d_gene: -; v_gene: TRBV12-3/TRBV12-4; abundance: few; CDR3nt: TGTGCCAGCAGCTCCCCTCCGAATTCACCCCTCCACTTT; CDR3aa: CASSSPPNSPLHF
len: 16; j_gene: TRBJ2-2; d_gene: -; v_gene: TRBV25-1; abundance: -; CDR3nt: TGTGCCAGCAGTGACCGAGGGGGAAGGAGCACCGGGGAGCTGTTTTTT; CDR3aa: CASSDRGGRSTGELFF
len: 14; j_gene: TRBJ1-4; d_gene: -; v_gene: TRBV5-4; abundance: -; CDR3nt: TGTGCCAGCAGCTCAGGGGCAACTAATGAAAAACTGTTTTTT; CDR3aa: CASSSGATNEKLFF
len: 13; j_gene: TRBJ2-2; d_gene: -; v_gene: TRBV7-2; abundance: -; CDR3nt: TGTGCCAGCAGCTCGACAGGTATCGGGGAGCTGTTTTTT; CDR3aa: CASSSTGIGELFF
len: 13; j_gene: TRBJ2-7; d_gene: -; v_gene: TRBV27; abundance: -; CDR3nt: TGTGCCAGCAGTTACGGGCCTTCCTACGAGCAGTACTTC; CDR3aa: CASSYGPSYEQYF
len: 14; j_gene: TRBJ2-5; d_gene: -; v_gene: TRBV1; abundance: -; CDR3nt: TGCACCAACCCGAGGAGGGTTATGGAAGAGACCCAGTACTTC; CDR3aa: CTNPRRVMEETQYF